Following are 6 T cell receptor beta chains from one sample sequenced in a study of CD8 T cells in ankylosing spondylitis (dated by TCRdb to 2017 to 2019). Libraries came from 5' RACE. Reads for this sample came from an Illumina HiSeq 2500. Using fastp at Q25 and MiXCR, TCRdb reprocessed the public reads and kept productive beta chains. Under each unique CDR3 protein, matching rows form one entry showing the most common genes and DNA. This sample lists some 140,000 distinct CDR3 sequences; just under 7.5% were detected once. The ten largest clones add up to 9.5% to 15% of the sample. Specimen: blood, either unsorted or a sorted T cell fraction (not recorded which). The receptors were gathered from a female donor with ankylosing spondylitis or in good health (not recorded which).

There are many counts of this clonotype. The rearrangement uses TRBV4-1 and TRBJ2-3; 10 nucleotides agree with TRBD2. V was pared by 0 bases and J by 4 bases, with 1 base of the junction left unmatched. From germline, CDR1 is MGHRA and CDR2 YSYEKL. This CDR3 spans 15 amino acids. The CDR3 sequence is CASSQDGTSADTQYF. The CDR3 DNA sequence: TGCGCCAGCAGCCAAGATGGGACTAGCGCAGATACGCAGTATTTT.

This clonotype came up a few times. This rearrangement joins TRBV29-1 to TRBJ2-5; D is undetermined. Trimming removed 0 bases at V and 7 bases at J, with 9 bases between. The CDR3 is 12 residues long. CDR1 and CDR2 from the germline V gene are SQVTM and ANQGSEA. The CDR3 nucleotides read TGCAGCGTTGAAGATAACACTCGGACCCAGTACTTC. Amino acids: CSVEDNTRTQYF.

This clonotype was seen many times. The chain recombines TRBV4-3 with TRBJ2-6; D ambiguous. Germline V gives CDR1 LGHNA, CDR2 YSLEER. CDR3 size: 17 residues. Trimming stripped 2 bases from V and 4 bases from J, with 15 bases between. For the CDR3, the DNA is TGCGCCAGCAGCCAATCACTCAGTTCGTTGGGGGCCAACGTCCTGACTTTC. This gives the protein CASSQSLSSLGANVLTF.

This clonotype was seen many times. This sequence joins TRBV12-3 or TRBV12-4 and TRBJ2-3; 7 nucleotides line up with TRBD1. The CDR3 runs to 14 residues. Losses at the gene ends were 2 bases for V and 4 bases for J; bases not matched to a gene: 3. This CDR3 reads CASSLKQGPDTQYF. CDR3 coding DNA: TGTGCCAGCAGTTTAAAACAGGGGCCAGATACGCAGTATTTT.

This clonotype was found many times. The chain's CDR3 is CASSPYSDSYEQYF. CDR3 coding DNA: TGTGCCAGCAGCCCCTATTCAGATTCCTACGAGCAGTACTTC. V usage is TRBV12-3 or TRBV12-4 and J usage is TRBJ2-7, with unresolved D. This CDR3 comprises 14 residues. The V end lost 6 bases, the J end lost 1 base, and 13 bases lay between the germline ends.

The chain recombines TRBV30 with TRBJ1-2, with unresolved D. The length of the CDR3 is 13 residues. Germline V gene lookup returns CDR1 GTSNPN and CDR2 SVGIG (reference sequence). Between the trimmed V and J ends, which lost 4 bases and 5 bases, there was a span of 14 bases. This CDR3 reads CAWNMARGYGYTF. The CDR3 bases are TGTGCCTGGAATATGGCTCGCGGGTATGGCTACACCTTC.